This passage covers 13 T cell receptor beta chains from one sample sequenced in a study of post-analysis software for immune sequencing data. General study points: Roughly 5 TRBV segments, TRBV5-6, TRBV5-1 and TRBV20-1 among them, were found more frequent in patients than controls.

These receptors have no known antigen. Prepared libraries of TCR beta cDNA carried unique molecular identifiers. TCRdb reprocessed the PCR reads with MiXCR, giving one entry per CDR3 protein. The table lists 250,000 to 300,000 distinct CDR3 sequences, 30% to 45% of them singletons. Sequencing was carried out using blood. Receptor source: a girl aged 10 to 17 with multiple sclerosis.

This clonotype was found a few times. This chain uses TRBV14 with TRBJ2-1; D unclear. Germline values: CDR1 SGHDN, CDR2 FVKESK. Trimming removed 0 bases at V and 14 bases at J, with 14 bases between. The CDR3 spans 13 residues. As DNA, the CDR3 is TGTGCCAGCAGCCAAGATCGAGTCGGAGTGAAGTTCTTC. This sequence encodes CASSQDRVGVKFF.

This clonotype was counted at least ten times. V gene TRBV6-6 combines with J gene TRBJ1-1; 9 bases align to TRBD1. Germline CDR1 reads MNHNY; CDR2 reads SVGAGI (reference sequence). V was clipped by 0 bases and J by 3 bases; unmatched bases: 5. The CDR3 extends over 16 amino acids. The CDR3 nucleotides read TGTGCCAGCAGTTACTCACTGGACAGGGGCTACACTGAAGCTTTCTTT. It yields the protein CASSYSLDRGYTEAFF.

This clonotype was counted a single time. The rearrangement uses TRBV7-9 and TRBJ2-3, with D maybe TRBD1 (6 bases). Germline V gives CDR1 SEHNR, CDR2 FQNEAQ (reference sequence). V was trimmed by 1 base and J by 0 bases, leaving 14 bases between them. The CDR3 sequence is 17 residues long. The CDR3 nucleotides are TGTGCCAGCAGCTTAGGGCAACAGGGAACTAGCACAGATACGCAGTATTTT. Amino acid sequence: CASSLGQQGTSTDTQYF.

This clonotype was seen ten or more times. The V and J genes are TRBV14 and TRBJ2-3; the match to TRBD2 covers 10 bases. The CDR3 totals 18 residues. Germline V gene data show CDR1 as SGHDN and CDR2 as FVKESK. With 0 bases clipped from V and 2 bases from J, the junction kept 8 bases outside the gene matches. The CDR3 nucleotides read TGTGCCAGCAGCCAAGATAGCGGGGGGACCATTACCACAGATACGCAGTATTTT. This encodes CASSQDSGGTITTDTQYF.

The chain uses TRBV4-1 and TRBJ2-3; D possibly corresponds to TRBD1 (5 bases). Germline lookup yields CDR1 MGHRA and CDR2 YSYEKL. V was trimmed by 3 bases and J by 0 bases, leaving 13 bases between them. The CDR3 loop spans 16 amino acids. CDR3 sequence (DNA): TGCGCCAGCAGCCACCTCGGCAGGGCCAGCACAGATACGCAGTATTTT. This sequence encodes CASSHLGRASTDTQYF.

Of note for this clonotype: This may be a read error: a much more frequent sequence differs by one nucleotide. The V call is TRBV20-1, the J call TRBJ1-2; D is uncertain. This CDR3 region has 12 residues. Trimming stripped 5 bases from V and 8 bases from J, with 15 bases between. Germline CDR1 is DFQATT and CDR2 is SNEGSKA (reference sequence). The CDR3 spells CSAPRGGGGYTF. Here the CDR3 DNA reads TGCAGTGCTCCACGAGGAGGAGGGGGCTACACCTTC.

There are a few counts of this clonotype. This chain joins TRBV7-2 and TRBJ2-2, with unresolved D. The germline V gene has CDR1 SGHTA and CDR2 FQGNSA. The CDR3 is made up of 15 amino acids. With 2 bases removed from V and 5 bases from J, the gap between germline ends came to 12 bases. CDR3 region: CASSLTSPITGELFF. The CDR3 DNA is TGTGCCAGCAGCTTAACCTCACCAATAACCGGGGAGCTGTTTTTT. The entire variable domain, with the rest obtained from reference TRBV7-2 and TRBJ2-2, is as follows: GAGVSQSPSNKVTEKGKDVELRCDPISGHTALYWYRQSLGQGLEFLIYFQGNSAPDKSGLPSDRFSAERTGGSVSTLTIQRTQQEDSAVYLCASSLTSPITGELFFGEGSRLTVL.

This clonotype has a count of ten or more. The chain employs TRBV20-1 and TRBJ2-1; 12 bases align to TRBD2. Looked up from germline, CDR1 is DFQATT and CDR2 is SNEGSKA (reference sequence). With 0 bases clipped from V and 8 bases from J, the junction kept 5 bases outside the gene matches. CDR3 length: 15 residues. The CDR3 region is CSARDYSSGRDEQFF. CDR3 nucleotide sequence: TGCAGTGCTAGAGATTACTCTAGCGGGAGGGATGAGCAGTTCTTC.

The chain employs TRBV5-1 and TRBJ2-1; TRBD2 is a possible D gene (5 bases). Trimming stripped 0 bases from V and 5 bases from J, with 12 bases between. Germline CDR1 and CDR2: SGHRS and YFSETQ. The CDR3 extends over 15 amino acids. CDR3 sequence: CASSLVGRGNNEQFF. Here the CDR3 DNA reads TGCGCCAGCAGCTTGGTAGGGAGAGGGAACAATGAGCAGTTCTTC.

The count of this clonotype is one. The chain carries TRBV14 and TRBJ1-5; D is unresolved. Trimming left V 0 bases short and J 1 base short, with 13 bases between. CDR3 length: 17 amino acids. The germline V gene encodes CDR1 SGHDN and CDR2 FVKESK. The CDR3 spells CASSQEGPSPSNQPQHF. CDR3 sequence (DNA): TGTGCCAGCAGCCAAGAGGGCCCGAGTCCCAGCAATCAGCCCCAGCATTTT. The full variable domain, rest sourced from reference TRBV14 and TRBJ1-5, is EAGVTQFPSHSVIEKGQTVTLRCDPISGHDNLYWYRRVMGKEIKFLLHFVKESKQDESGMPNNRFLAERTGGTYSTLKVQPAELEDSGVYFCASSQEGPSPSNQPQHFGDGTRLSIL.

With regard to this clonotype: A much larger clonotype is one base distant, so this may be a read error. This rearrangement joins TRBV20-1 to TRBJ2-1, with D unresolved. The CDR3 has 16 amino acids. CDR1 and CDR2 from the germline V gene are DFQATT and SNEGSKA (reference sequence). The CDR3 loop is CSVRDYASASYNEQFF. CDR3 bases: TGCAGTGTTAGAGATTACGCGTCGGCCTCCTACAATGAGCAGTTCTTC.

The chain carries TRBV20-1 and TRBJ1-5; 7 bases line up with TRBD1. V dropped 4 bases and J dropped 4; count of bases not matched to a gene: 7. The germline gives CDR1 DFQATT, CDR2 SNEGSKA (reference sequence). This CDR3 has 14 amino acids. The CDR3: CSAIDRVRNQPQHF. Here the CDR3 DNA reads TGCAGTGCTATAGACAGGGTAAGGAATCAGCCCCAGCATTTT.

There are a few counts of this clonotype. The chain combines TRBV28 with TRBJ1-3; tentative D call: TRBD1 (6 bases). Germline assignment: CDR1 MDHEN and CDR2 SYDVKM. This CDR3 has 15 residues. Trimming took off 6 bases at V and 4 bases at J, with 16 bases between the two ends. The CDR3 DNA reads as TGTGCCAGCAGCGTCCACAGGGCCAAAGGAAACACCATATATTTT. It yields the protein CASSVHRAKGNTIYF.